This T cell receptor beta chain was captured by sequencing in a study of CDR3 diversity in severe acne. This clonotype was observed at least ten times. This CDR3 is built from 14 residues. The V end lost 2 bases, the J end lost 1 base, and 4 bases lay between the germline ends. Germline values: CDR1 SGDLS, CDR2 YYNGEE. TCRdb called the PCR reads again in MiXCR, with one record for every CDR3 protein. The sample includes tens of thousands of distinct CDR3 sequences, less than 65% of them seen just once. The V and J genes are TRBV9 and TRBJ2-6; no clear D gene. This receptor was taken from a male donor with severe acne vulgaris. The material sequenced was blood. The DNA of the CDR3 is TGTGCCAGCAGCGTCCAATCTGGGGCCAACGTCCTGACTTTC. It yields the protein CASSVQSGANVLTF.